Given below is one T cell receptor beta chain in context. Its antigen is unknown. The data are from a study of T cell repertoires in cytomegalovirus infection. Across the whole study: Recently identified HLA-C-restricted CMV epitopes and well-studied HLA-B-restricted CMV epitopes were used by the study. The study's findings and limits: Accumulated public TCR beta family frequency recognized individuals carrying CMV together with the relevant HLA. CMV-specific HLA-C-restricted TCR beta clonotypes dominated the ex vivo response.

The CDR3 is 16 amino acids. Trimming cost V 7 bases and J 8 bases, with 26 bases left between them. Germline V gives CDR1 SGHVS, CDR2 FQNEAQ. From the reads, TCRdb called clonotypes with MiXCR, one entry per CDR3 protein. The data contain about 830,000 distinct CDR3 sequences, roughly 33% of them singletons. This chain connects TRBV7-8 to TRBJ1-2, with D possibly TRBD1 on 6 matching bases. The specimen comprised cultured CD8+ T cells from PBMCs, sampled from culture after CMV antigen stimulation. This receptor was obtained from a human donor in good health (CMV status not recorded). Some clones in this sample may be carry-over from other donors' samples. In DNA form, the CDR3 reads TGTGCCAGCAACCGCGGGGGCGGACAACCGGAACTGGGCTACACCTTC. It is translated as CASNRGGGQPELGYTF.